A selection of T cell receptor beta chains follows, all from one sample in a study of cytomegalovirus exposure and HLA in healthy donors. Assay: immunoSEQ multiplex PCR; the TCRdb copy retains only in-frame clones and omits some. Here the sample spans about 120,000 clones, over 85% being singletons. Sequenced input: PBMCs. The receptors here all came from a woman between 18 and 30 years old in good health and CMV-seronegative. The CDR3 runs from the conserved cysteine through the conserved F or W. Fields, in order: CDR3 length, D gene, J gene, V gene, CDR3 DNA, CDR3 protein. The D gene is left open where the match is weak.

18,.,TRBJ2-6,TRBV7-3,TGTGCCAGCAGCTTATCTGGGGGGGCTCCCTCTGGGGCCAACGTCCTGACTTTC,CASSLSGGAPSGANVLTF
15,TRBD2,TRBJ2-1,TRBV7-9,TGTGCCAGCAGCCCCGGGGGCGGGGGGGCTAATGAGCAGTTCTTC,CASSPGGGGANEQFF
14,TRBD1,TRBJ1-2,TRBV5-6,TGTGCCAGCAGCGCGGAGGACAGGGGAAGTGGCTACACCTTC,CASSAEDRGSGYTF
19,.,TRBJ1-5,TRBV7-9,TGTGCCAGCAGGTTAGTTATCGGGACAAATGCCCGGAGCAATCAGCCCCAGCATTTT,CASRLVIGTNARSNQPQHF
16,TRBD1,TRBJ1-5,TRBV27,TGTGCCAGCAGTCCCTGGGGACAGGGGTCGGGTCAGCCCCAGCATTTT,CASSPWGQGSGQPQHF
13,.,TRBJ2-7,TRBV6-1,TGTGCCAGCAGATTGACAGTCTCCTACGAGCAGTACTTC,CASRLTVSYEQYF
15,TRBD2,TRBJ2-1,TRBV5-1,TGCGCCAGCAGGGTGGGACTAGCGGATTACAATGAGCAGTTCTTC,CASRVGLADYNEQFF
15,.,TRBJ2-1,TRBV7-2,TGTGCCAGCAGCTCCCCCCGGGGTTCCTACAATGAGCAGTTCTTC,CASSSPRGSYNEQFF
13,TRBD2,TRBJ2-7,TRBV7-9,TGTGCCAGCAGCTCCGGGGGGGGCGACGAGCAGTACTTC,CASSSGGGDEQYF
16,TRBD2,TRBJ2-1,TRBV28,TGTGCCAGCAGTTTCACGACTAGCGGGAGAAGCAATGAGCAGTTCTTC,CASSFTTSGRSNEQFF
13,.,TRBJ1-1,TRBV28,TGTGCCAGCAGCTGGGGGCAGGGCACTGAAGCTTTCTTT,CASSWGQGTEAFF
13,.,TRBJ2-1,TRBV7-3,TGTGCCAGCAGCCCTAGTTGGGACAATGAGCAGTTCTTC,CASSPSWDNEQFF
17,TRBD2,TRBJ2-3,TRBV4-2,TGTGCCAGCAGCCAAGACTTGGGACTAGCGGGAGCAGATACGCAGTATTTT,CASSQDLGLAGADTQYF
16,TRBD2,TRBJ2-1,TRBV5-1,TGCGCCAGCAGCCCGGGCATAGCGGGGGGGCCCGCTGAGCAGTTCTTC,CASSPGIAGGPAEQFF
13,.,TRBJ2-7,TRBV5-1,TGCGCCAGCAGCTTCGGACAGAGCTACGAGCAGTACTTC,CASSFGQSYEQYF
16,TRBD2,TRBJ2-1,TRBV2,TGTGCCAGCAGTTCCCGGACTAGCGGGGGTGGCGATGAGCAGTTCTTC,CASSSRTSGGGDEQFF
15,TRBD1,TRBJ2-7,TRBV7-2,TGTGCCAGCAGCGTAGGAGGACAGGGGACCTACGAGCAGTACTTC,CASSVGGQGTYEQYF
16,TRBD2,TRBJ2-1,TRBV7-9,TGTGCCCACGGGCTAGCGGGAGGGCCTATGATGCGTGAGCAGTTCTTC,CAHGLAGGPMMREQFF
15,TRBD2,TRBJ2-1,TRBV4-3,TGCGCCAGCAGCCAAGATCCGGGAGGGCCGGGGGAGCAGTTCTTC,CASSQDPGGPGEQFF
14,TRBD1,TRBJ1-2,TRBV11-2,TGTGCCAGCAGCTTAGGACAGGGACCCTATGGCTACACCTTC,CASSLGQGPYGYTF
16,.,TRBJ2-5,TRBV5-1,TGCGCCAGCAGCTTGGACCCATTACAGGGCCAAGAGACCCAGTACTTC,CASSLDPLQGQETQYF
16,.,TRBJ2-7,TRBV9,TGTGCCAGCAGCGCCGGAAGCGGCTCCAACCCCTACGAGCAGTACTTC,CASSAGSGSNPYEQYF
14,TRBD1,TRBJ1-1,TRBV5-1,TGCGCCAGCAGCCTACGACAGGGTGTCACTGAAGCTTTCTTT,CASSLRQGVTEAFF
12,.,TRBJ2-1,TRBV7-9,TGTGCCAGCAGCTTATTGGGGCGTGAGCAGTTCTTC,CASSLLGREQFF
15,TRBD2,TRBJ2-3,TRBV30,TGTGCCTGGAGAAAAACTAGCGGGAGGGCAGATACGCAGTATTTT,CAWRKTSGRADTQYF
13,.,TRBJ2-7,TRBV30,TGTGCCTGGAGCCGACAGGGACTGGGCGAGCAGTACTTC,CAWSRQGLGEQYF
19,TRBD2,TRBJ2-4,TRBV19,TGTGCCAGTAGTATAGGAAGGCTAGCGGGGGTGTTAGCCAAAAACATTCAGTACTTC,CASSIGRLAGVLAKNIQYF
15,.,TRBJ1-2,TRBV18,TGTGCCAGCTCACCAGGGCAGGGGAGAGACTATGGCTACACCTTC,CASSPGQGRDYGYTF